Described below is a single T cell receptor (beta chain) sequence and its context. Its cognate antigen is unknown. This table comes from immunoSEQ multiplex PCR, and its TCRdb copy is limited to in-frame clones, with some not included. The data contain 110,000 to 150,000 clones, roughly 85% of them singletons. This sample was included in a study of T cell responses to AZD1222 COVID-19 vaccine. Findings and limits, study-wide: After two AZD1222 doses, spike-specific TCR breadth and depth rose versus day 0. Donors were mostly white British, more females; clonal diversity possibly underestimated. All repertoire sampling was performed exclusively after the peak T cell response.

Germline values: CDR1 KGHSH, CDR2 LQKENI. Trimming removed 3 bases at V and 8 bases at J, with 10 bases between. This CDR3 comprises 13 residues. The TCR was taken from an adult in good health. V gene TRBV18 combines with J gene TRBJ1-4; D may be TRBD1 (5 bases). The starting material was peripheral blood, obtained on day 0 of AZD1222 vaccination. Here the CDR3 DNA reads TGTGCCAGCTCACCGGGGGTGGAAGAAAAACTGTTTTTT. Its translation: CASSPGVEEKLFF. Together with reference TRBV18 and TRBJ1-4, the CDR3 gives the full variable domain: NAGVMQNPRHLVRRRGQEARLRCSPMKGHSHVYWYRQLPEEGLKFMVYLQKENIIDESGMPKERFSAEFPKEGPSILRIQQVVRGDSAAYFCASSPGVEEKLFFGSGTQLSVL.